This T cell receptor beta chain was recovered during a study of T cells after yellow fever vaccination. Via MiXCR, TCRdb re-called the 5' RACE reads, giving one row per CDR3 protein. This table has over 300,000 distinct CDR3 sequences, 3.6% appearing once. V gave up 6 bases and J gave up 7 bases, with 9 bases separating them. This CDR3 has 11 residues. Germline V gene data show CDR1 as MDHEN and CDR2 as SYDVKM. This clonotype has ten or more counts. The sequence derives from a man aged 18 to 29 who received the YFV17D yellow fever vaccine. This chain joins TRBV28 and TRBJ2-5, with D unclear. This specimen was PBMCs, taken on the day of the yellow fever booster vaccination. The CDR3 bases are TGTGCCAGCAGCTCTATGGGGACCCAGTACTTC. This encodes CASSSMGTQYF.